This passage covers 3 T cell receptor beta chains from one sample sequenced in a study of T cell repertoires in cytomegalovirus infection. Via MiXCR, TCRdb re-called the reads, giving one row per CDR3 protein. The sample consists of 200,000 to 300,000 distinct CDR3 sequences, around 13% of them appearing once. The specimen was PBMCs. These receptors all stem from a human donor in good health (CMV status not recorded). Some clones in this sample may be carry-over from other donors' samples.

This chain links TRBV2 with TRBJ2-3; weak D call: TRBD1 (6 bases). The CDR3 runs to 15 residues. Germline CDR1 is SNHLY and CDR2 is FYNNEI. The germline V and J ends were trimmed by 6 bases and 4 bases, with 17 bases remaining between them. The CDR3 bases are TGTGCCAGCAGAGGACAGTTCATCGGAGCAGATACGCAGTATTTT. As protein: CASRGQFIGADTQYF.

The chain combines TRBV20-1 with TRBJ2-1, with a weak D call TRBD2 (6 bases). The V gene lost 7 bases and the J gene lost 5 bases, with 21 bases spanning the gap. Germline CDR1 is DFQATT and CDR2 is SNEGSKA (reference sequence). The CDR3 runs 15 residues. CDR3 amino acids: CSVSAPGGGHNEQFF. CDR3 DNA: TGCAGTGTTTCTGCCCCCGGGGGAGGACACAATGAGCAGTTCTTC.

This clonotype came up a few times. The CDR3 protein is CASSSGRTGKETQYF. The CDR3 nucleotides read TGTGCCAGCAGCTCAGGAAGGACAGGGAAAGAGACCCAGTACTTC. V is TRBV11-2 and J is TRBJ2-5; 8 nucleotides match TRBD1. CDR3 length: 15 amino acids. CDR1 is SGHAT and CDR2 is FQNNGV in the germline V gene. Germline trimming cut 4 bases from V and 3 bases from J; bases unmatched to any gene: 7. Together with reference TRBV11-2 and TRBJ2-5, the CDR3 gives the full variable domain: EAGVAQSPRYKIIEKRQSVAFWCNPISGHATLYWYQQILGQGPKLLIQFQNNGVVDDSQLPKDRFSAERLKGVDSTLKIQPAKLEDSAVYLCASSSGRTGKETQYFGPGTRLLVL.